What follows is one TCR beta chain and its context. This clonotype was recorded a few times. Its cognate antigen has yet to be identified. No qualities accompany the bases; no much larger clone lies one base away. This entry is derived from a study of identical twins (dated by TCRdb to between 2015 and 2016). Some background on the complete study: To test whether fetal clonotypes persist, this study deep-sequenced TCR alpha and beta repertoires from monozygotic twins, from unrelated adults of various ages, and from cord blood. To rule out contamination, replicate twin experiments were performed at different times with different library preparation protocols.

Every donor was a healthy Caucasian. The study also sequenced three unrelated non-twin adults: a male aged 18 to 30, a male aged 50 to 60 and a female aged 50 to 60. Miltenyi CD45RO+ enrichment and human naive T-cell isolation kits were used to isolate memory (CD45RO+) and naive T cells from PBMC. Broad study findings and their caveats: In beta out-of-frame sequences, excess twin sharing was weaker, because having fewer shared sequences lowered the signal-to-noise ratio. Out-of-frame TCR alpha sequences shared between twins showed an excess of low generation-probability sequences compared with coincidental sharing between unrelated individuals. Zero-insertion analyses could be partly confounded by invariant T cells such as MAIT and iNKT, though diverse VJ usage argued against such confounding for most clonotypes. Recombination models systematically underestimated out-of-frame TCR alpha sharing in monozygotic twins but agreed with sharing between unrelated individuals. Abundant cord blood beta clonotypes had fewer insertions, young adult naive repertoires showed a similar but weaker trend, and memory repertoires showed no such trend. Because the same donors could not be followed over many years, conclusions were based on cross-sectional statistical analysis.

Libraries were prepared through 5' RACE. Sequencing was carried out with an Illumina HiSeq 2000. A universal primer binding site was added through template switching, and the final cDNA carried a unique molecular identifier so that TCR cDNA molecules could be counted accurately. First-strand cDNA for TCR alpha and beta chains was synthesized from specific primers in the conserved constant-segment region. Each cDNA library was double barcoded, with a SMART-Mk sample barcode plus Illumina barcodes, to control for contamination. TruSeq adapter sequences and Illumina sample barcodes were added in two successive PCR steps. Sequencing of the TCR alpha and beta cDNA libraries was done on the Illumina HiSeq platform using custom primers. In the authors' own workflow: MiGEC was used to process raw reads and extract unique molecular identifiers, and MiXCR was used to find CDR3 positions. Recombination models were inferred per individual with the repgenHMM and IGoR tools using an EM algorithm. The tcR package in R was used for shared clonotype analysis, with sharing normalized by the product of cloneset sizes. To study raw recombination without the effects of thymic and clonal selection, out-of-frame nonproductive sequences were analyzed. Using fastp trimming at Q25 and MiXCR clonotype assembly, TCRdb reanalyzed the public sequencing data and kept in-frame beta chains. CDR3 protein sequences are deduplicated, and each keeps its most common genes and DNA. TCRdb's processing, not the authors', yielded these V and J calls. This sample holds around 340,000 distinct CDR3 sequences; 7% to 9.5% were observed only once. The top ten clonotypes cover roughly 8.9% of the sample.

CDR1 LGHNT and CDR2 FRNRAP are derived from the germline V gene. The CDR3 measures 15 amino acids from cysteine to phenylalanine. The DNA shown is the 45-base CDR3, in frame from base 1. For this chain, trimming is 7 bases at the V end and 8 bases at the J end, and the number of junction bases without a gene match is 10. This TCR was recovered from a woman between 45 and 65 years old in good health. Sequencing input: naive T cells sorted from blood. The sample's cell subset or site, from its label and the paper: cells isolated with a human naive T-cell isolation kit. The chain links TRBV12-5 with TRBJ2-1, with 11 bases in between that match TRBD2. The CDR3 protein sequence reads: CASAQIAGGRHEQFF. The DNA reads TGTGCTAGTGCCCAGATAGCGGGAGGGCGTCATGAGCAGTTCTTC.